Each of the 7 T cell receptor beta chains below was sequenced from the same sample in a study of T-cell reconstitution after alpha-beta-depleted transplantation in children. The TCRbeta library was prepared with unique molecular identifiers. TCRdb redid the calling of the PCR reads with MiXCR, one entry per CDR3 protein. The table shows 120,000 to 150,000 distinct CDR3 sequences, with more than 8% occurring only once. The specimen was PBMCs, mostly from graft donor cells, collected 180 days after TCRalphabeta/CD19-depleted stem cell transplant. These receptors all stem from a female patient aged 2-9 years who had a stem cell transplant for congenital amegakaryocytic thrombocytopenia, so the T cells may come from the graft donor.

The gene calls are TRBV27 and TRBJ2-5; possibly TRBD2 for D (5 bases). CDR3 size: 14 residues. V dropped 5 bases and J dropped 5 bases, with 15 bases sitting between them. CDR1 is MNHEY and CDR2 is SMNVEV in the germline V gene (reference sequence). The CDR3 sequence is CASSPYGPGETQYF. CDR3 DNA sequence: TGTGCCAGCAGTCCATATGGGCCGGGGGAGACCCAGTACTTC.

This clonotype was found a few times. The chain has TRBV12-3 or TRBV12-4 and TRBJ1-4; 7 bases are shared with TRBD1. V shed 5 bases and J 3 bases; nucleotides not matched to a gene: 0. This CDR3 spans 13 amino acids. As DNA, the CDR3 is TGTGCCAGCAGTGGGACAGCTAATGAAAAACTGTTTTTT. Its translation: CASSGTANEKLFF.

This clonotype has only a few counts. This rearrangement joins TRBV10-3 to TRBJ1-4; no reliable D call. Germline CDR1 reads ENHRY; CDR2 reads SYGVKD. Between the trimmed V and J ends, which lost 0 bases and 4 bases, there was a span of 9 bases. This CDR3 has 15 amino acids. CDR3 sequence: CAISESGGGNEKLFF. CDR3 coding DNA: TGTGCCATCAGTGAGTCGGGTGGCGGTAATGAAAAACTGTTTTTT.

The chain combines TRBV7-2 with TRBJ2-1, with 16 bases matching TRBD2. Per germline, CDR1 SGHTA and CDR2 FQGNSA. The J segment lost 9 bases and the V segment lost 5 bases, leaving 10 bases of the junction unmatched. The CDR3 is made up of 17 amino acids. The CDR3 sequence: CASSRYTGTSGRGEQFF. The DNA for the CDR3 is TGTGCCAGCAGCCGCTATACCGGGACTAGCGGGAGGGGTGAGCAGTTCTTC.

This chain links TRBV4-1 with TRBJ1-1, with 11 nucleotides matching TRBD1. Germline V gives CDR1 MGHRA, CDR2 YSYEKL. The junction had 7 bases not matched to a gene; V was cut back by 4 bases and J by 6 bases. The CDR3 covers 15 residues. CDR3 in DNA: TGCGCCAGCAGCCGACAGGGACAGGGGGTAGCTGAAGCTTTCTTT. Its translation: CASSRQGQGVAEAFF.

There are a few counts of this clonotype. The chain uses TRBV12-3 or TRBV12-4 and TRBJ2-2, with D hard to call. The CDR3 totals 13 residues. V was shortened by 3 bases and J by 5 bases, with 7 bases between the two germline ends. The CDR3 spells CASSFDETGELFF. Written as DNA, the CDR3 is TGTGCCAGCAGTTTTGACGAGACCGGGGAGCTGTTTTTT.

This clonotype came up a few times. The chain couples TRBV20-1 to TRBJ1-3, with D perhaps matching TRBD1 (5 bases). V shed 6 bases and J shed 1 base, with 19 bases lying between them. This CDR3 has 16 amino acids. In germline, CDR1 is DFQATT, CDR2 SNEGSKA (reference sequence). Here the CDR3 reads CSARDRGWESGNTIYF. Here the CDR3 DNA reads TGCAGTGCCCGCGACAGAGGTTGGGAGTCTGGAAACACCATATATTTT.